The following is a T cell receptor beta chain sequence with its context. The CDR3 totals 15 residues. CDR1 is MNHEY, CDR2 SMNVEV, per germline (reference sequence). V lost 7 bases and J 0 bases, leaving 15 bases between the germline ends. This sample was taken from a study of T-cell reconstitution after alpha-beta-depleted transplantation in children. It was with unique molecular identifiers that the TCRbeta library was prepared. Via MiXCR, TCRdb re-called the PCR reads, giving one row per CDR3 protein. This table holds fewer than 550,000 distinct CDR3 sequences, roughly a tenth found once. This receptor was identified in a human donor who donated a stem cell graft to a child with acute myeloid leukemia. The chain joins TRBV27 to TRBJ1-1; D is ambiguous. Sequences were derived from PBMCs from the stem cell graft donor, sampled from the stem cell graft. The CDR3 sequence is CASIKGFGMNTEAFF. CDR3 sequence (DNA): TGTGCCAGCATAAAGGGATTTGGAATGAACACTGAAGCTTTCTTT.